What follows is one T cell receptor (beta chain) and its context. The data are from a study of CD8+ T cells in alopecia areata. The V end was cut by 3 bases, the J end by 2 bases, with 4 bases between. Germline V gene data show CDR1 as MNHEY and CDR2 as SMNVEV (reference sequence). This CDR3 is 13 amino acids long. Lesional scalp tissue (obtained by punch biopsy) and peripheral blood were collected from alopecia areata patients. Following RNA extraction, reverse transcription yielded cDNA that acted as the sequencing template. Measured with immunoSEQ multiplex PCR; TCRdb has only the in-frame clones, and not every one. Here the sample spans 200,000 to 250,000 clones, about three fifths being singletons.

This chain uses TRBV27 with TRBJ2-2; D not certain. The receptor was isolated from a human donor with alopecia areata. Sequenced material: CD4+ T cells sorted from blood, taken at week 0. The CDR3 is CASSFINTGELFF. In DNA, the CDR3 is TGTGCCAGCAGTTTCATAAACACCGGGGAGCTGTTTTTT.